This T cell receptor beta chain was sequenced for a study of T cell responses to AZD1222 COVID-19 vaccine. Whole-study context: Second-dose intervals near 4 or 12 weeks were combined.

Concerning this clone: Antigen specificity is unknown.

The germline gives CDR1 ENHRY, CDR2 SYGVKD. The CDR3 sequence is 13 residues long. V dropped 3 bases and J dropped 6 bases, with 10 bases sitting between them. Assay used: immunoSEQ multiplex PCR; TCRdb lists only in-frame clones, some missing. The data hold fewer than 85,000 clones, with 80% to 90% observed a single time. Study findings and constraints: Vaccine-associated CD4 TCRs spanned spike, dominant at 160-218 and 743-854. Baseline serology detected seropositivity in only 5 or 6 AZD1222 recipients.

The source material was peripheral blood, sampled on day 0 of AZD1222 vaccination. The chain combines TRBV10-3 with TRBJ2-3; no clear D gene. The TCR was taken from an adult in good health. CDR3 in amino acids: CAISDPLLDTQYF. In nucleotides, the CDR3 is TGTGCCATCAGTGACCCCCTACTGGATACGCAGTATTTT.